This T cell receptor (beta chain) was recovered during a study of shared clonotypes between healthy human individuals. Method: immunoSEQ multiplex PCR; TCRdb's copy keeps in-frame clones and lacks some. The sample lists approximately 720,000 clones, 72% occurring once. The CDR3 totals 13 residues. V lost 0 bases, J lost 6 bases, and 7 bases lay in between. From germline, CDR1 is ENHRY and CDR2 SYGVKD. The sequenced sample was memory CD4+ T cells sorted from blood. Subset meaning: CD45RA-negative fraction. The V call is TRBV10-3, the J call TRBJ2-3; D unresolved. The clonotype comes from a woman aged 25-40 years in good health. The CDR3 region is CAISESVGDTQYF. CDR3 nucleotide sequence: TGTGCCATCAGTGAGTCGGTGGGTGATACGCAGTATTTT.